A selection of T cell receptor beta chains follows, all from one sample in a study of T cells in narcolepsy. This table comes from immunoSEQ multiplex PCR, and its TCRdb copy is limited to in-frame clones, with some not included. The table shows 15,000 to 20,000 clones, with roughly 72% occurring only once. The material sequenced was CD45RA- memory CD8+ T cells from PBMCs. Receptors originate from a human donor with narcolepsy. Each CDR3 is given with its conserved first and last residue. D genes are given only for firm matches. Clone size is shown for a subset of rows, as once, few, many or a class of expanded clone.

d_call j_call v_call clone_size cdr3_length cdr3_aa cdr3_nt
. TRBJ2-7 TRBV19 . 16 CASSKAVTKLPNEQYF TGTGCCAGTAGTAAAGCCGTCACAAAACTACCAAACGAGCAGTACTTC
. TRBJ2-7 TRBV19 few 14 CASSQGLGPYEQYF TGTGCCAGTTCTCAGGGGCTAGGTCCCTACGAGCAGTACTTC
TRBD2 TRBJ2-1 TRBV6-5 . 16 CASSYDGLGSYNEQFF TGTGCCAGCAGTTACGATGGACTAGGCTCCTACAATGAGCAGTTCTTC
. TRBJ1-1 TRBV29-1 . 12 CSVEGENTEAFF TGCAGCGTTGAAGGAGAGAACACTGAAGCTTTCTTT
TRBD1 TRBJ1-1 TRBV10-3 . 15 CAITPAQGMNTEAFF TGTGCCATCACCCCGGCACAGGGGATGAACACTGAAGCTTTCTTT
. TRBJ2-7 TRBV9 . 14 CASSPRGTSYEQYF TGTGCCAGCAGCCCCCGAGGGACTTCCTACGAGCAGTACTTC
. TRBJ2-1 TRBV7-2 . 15 CASSPYPSSYNEQFF TGTGCCAGCAGCCCATATCCGAGCTCCTACAATGAGCAGTTCTTC
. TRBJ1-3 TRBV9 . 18 CASSVYRDPTNSGNTIYF TGTGCCAGCAGCGTCTACAGGGACCCAACTAACTCTGGAAACACCATATATTTT
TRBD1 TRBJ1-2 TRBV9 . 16 CASSGRGQGTFYGYTF TGTGCCAGCAGCGGACGAGGACAGGGAACGTTCTATGGCTACACCTTC
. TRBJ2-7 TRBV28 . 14 CASSFPDNRYEQYF TGTGCCAGCAGTTTTCCCGACAATCGCTACGAGCAGTACTTC
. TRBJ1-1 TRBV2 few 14 CASSPSRLNTEAFF TGTGCCAGCAGTCCAAGTAGACTTAACACTGAAGCTTTCTTT
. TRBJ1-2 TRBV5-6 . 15 CASSLVWAVGWLDTF TGTGCCAGCAGCTTGGTTTGGGCGGTTGGATGGTTGGACACCTTC
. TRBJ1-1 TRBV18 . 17 CASSPYYDISMNTEAFF TGTGCCAGCTCACCCTACTATGACATCTCCATGAACACTGAAGCTTTCTTT
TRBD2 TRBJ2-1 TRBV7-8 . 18 CASSPGTSGRNRRDEQFF TGTGCCAGCAGCCCCGGGACTAGCGGGAGAAATAGGCGGGATGAGCAGTTCTTC
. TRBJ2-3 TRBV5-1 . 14 CASSFGLGTDTQYF TGCGCCAGCAGCTTCGGACTTGGCACAGATACGCAGTATTTT
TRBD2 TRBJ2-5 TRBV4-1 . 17 CASSLRPAREGEETQYF TGCGCCAGCAGCCTCCGCCCCGCGCGGGAGGGTGAGGAGACCCAGTACTTC
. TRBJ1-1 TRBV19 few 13 CASSFHVRTEAFF TGTGCCAGTAGTTTCCACGTTCGCACTGAAGCTTTCTTT
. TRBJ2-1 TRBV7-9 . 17 CASSLPSQGGPYNEQFF TGTGCCAGCAGCTTACCTTCTCAGGGCGGACCCTACAATGAGCAGTTCTTC
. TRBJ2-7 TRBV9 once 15 CASSVAAGRGYEQYF TGTGCCAGCAGCGTAGCCGCGGGGCGGGGCTACGAGCAGTACTTC
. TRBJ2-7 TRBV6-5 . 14 CASSEGLGVYEQYF TGTGCCAGCAGTGAAGGTCTCGGAGTCTACGAGCAGTACTTC
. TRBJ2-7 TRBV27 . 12 CASSDPGVEQYF TGTGCCAGCAGCGACCCTGGGGTGGAACAGTACTTC
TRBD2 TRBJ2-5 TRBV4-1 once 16 CASSQEERGGGETQYF TGCGCCAGCAGCCAAGAAGAGCGGGGGGGCGGTGAGACCCAGTACTTC
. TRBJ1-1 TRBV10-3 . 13 CAISYTGPVGAFF TGTGCCATCAGTTATACAGGGCCGGTTGGGGCTTTCTTT
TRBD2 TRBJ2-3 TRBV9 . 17 CASSVDPAGRSTDTQYF TGTGCCAGCAGCGTAGACCCAGCGGGGAGGAGCACAGATACGCAGTATTTT
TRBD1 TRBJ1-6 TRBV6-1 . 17 CASSESQGEIYNSPLHF TGTGCCAGCAGTGAATCGCAGGGGGAAATTTATAATTCACCCCTCCACTTT
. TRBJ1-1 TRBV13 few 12 CASSLGRAEAFF TGTGCCAGCAGCTTAGGACGCGCTGAAGCTTTCTTT
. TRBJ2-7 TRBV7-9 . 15 CASSSAGTGSYEQYF TGTGCCAGCAGCTCCGCGGGTACAGGGTCCTACGAGCAGTACTTC
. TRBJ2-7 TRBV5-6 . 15 CASSFQSVPIYEQYF TGTGCCAGCAGCTTCCAGTCCGTACCAATCTACGAGCAGTACTTC
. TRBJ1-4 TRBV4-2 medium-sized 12 CASSPAGEKLFF TGTGCCAGCAGCCCAGCAGGGGAAAAACTGTTTTTT
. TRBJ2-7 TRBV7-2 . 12 CASSLGGTEQYF TGTGCCAGCAGCTTAGGAGGAACCGAGCAGTACTTC
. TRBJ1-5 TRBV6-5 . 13 CASSYGGNQPQHF TGTGCCAGCAGTTACGGGGGTAATCAGCCCCAGCATTTT
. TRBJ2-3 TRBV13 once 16 CASSLAGGGLQDTQYF TGTGCCAGCAGCTTAGCAGGCGGGGGCCTACAAGATACGCAGTATTTT
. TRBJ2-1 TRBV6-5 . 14 CASRSGEKYNEQFF TGTGCCAGCCGATCCGGGGAGAAATACAATGAGCAGTTCTTC
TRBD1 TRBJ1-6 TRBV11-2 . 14 CASSRDSDNSPLHF TGTGCCAGCAGCCGGGACAGCGATAATTCACCCCTCCACTTT
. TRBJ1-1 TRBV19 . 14 CASSTLTGYTEAFF TGTGCCAGTAGTACCTTAACAGGGTACACTGAAGCTTTCTTT
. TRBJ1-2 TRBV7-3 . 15 CASSLTRGTVYGYTF TGTGCCAGCAGCTTAACTAGGGGGACGGTCTATGGCTACACCTTC
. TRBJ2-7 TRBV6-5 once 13 CASSYTESYEQYF TGTGCCAGCAGTTACACAGAATCCTACGAGCAGTACTTC
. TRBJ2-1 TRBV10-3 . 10 CAITGNEQFF TGTGCCATCACTGGGAATGAGCAGTTCTTC
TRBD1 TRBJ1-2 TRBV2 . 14 CASSLRTGGFGYTF TGTGCCAGCAGTCTAAGGACAGGGGGCTTTGGCTACACCTTC
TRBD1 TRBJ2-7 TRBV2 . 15 CASRRGTGSSYEQYF TGTGCCAGCAGGAGGGGGACAGGGAGCTCCTACGAGCAGTACTTC
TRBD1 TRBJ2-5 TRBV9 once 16 CASSPSGTGGQETQYF TGTGCCAGCAGCCCCTCCGGGACAGGGGGTCAAGAGACCCAGTACTTC
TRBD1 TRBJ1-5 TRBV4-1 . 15 CASSQVQGARQPQHF TGCGCCAGCAGCCAAGTACAGGGGGCACGTCAGCCCCAGCATTTT
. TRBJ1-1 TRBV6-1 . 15 CATQGGSPVGTEAFF TGTGCCACTCAAGGGGGTTCCCCTGTAGGGACTGAAGCTTTCTTT
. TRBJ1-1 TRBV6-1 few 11 CASPLSGDAFF TGTGCCAGCCCCTTGTCCGGGGATGCTTTCTTT
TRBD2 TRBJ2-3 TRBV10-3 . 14 CAIKGTSARDTQYF TGTGCCATCAAAGGGACTAGCGCGAGAGATACGCAGTATTTT
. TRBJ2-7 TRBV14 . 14 CASSQEGETYEQYF TGTGCCAGCAGCCAAGAGGGGGAAACCTACGAGCAGTACTTC
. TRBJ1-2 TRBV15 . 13 CATSRDRAGGYTF TGTGCCACCAGCAGAGATAGAGCCGGGGGCTACACCTTC
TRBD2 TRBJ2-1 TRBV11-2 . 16 CASSLDLAGFYNEQFF TGTGCCAGCAGCTTAGATTTAGCGGGATTCTACAATGAGCAGTTCTTC
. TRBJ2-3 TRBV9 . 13 CASSRRTEDTQYF TGTGCCAGCAGCCGACGGACCGAAGATACGCAGTATTTT
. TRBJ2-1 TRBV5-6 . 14 CASVGGGPFGEQFF TGTGCCAGCGTCGGGGGCGGTCCATTCGGAGAGCAGTTCTTC